This record covers a single T cell receptor beta chain. What it recognizes is unknown. These data come from a study of beta chain features in type 1 diabetes. Study-wide points: Moderate but significant shortening of TCRB CDR3s was recorded in all four CD4+ subsets from Type 1 diabetes patients.

The purity of all sorted populations exceeded 98%. Expressed TCRB transcripts were sequenced because the entire RNA isolate underwent reverse transcription. This table comes from immunoSEQ multiplex PCR, and its TCRdb copy is limited to in-frame clones, with some not included. This table has about 340,000 clones, approximately 12% appearing once. This CDR3 comprises 14 residues. The germline V gene encodes CDR1 SGHRS and CDR2 YFSETQ. Trimming took 0 bases from V and 13 from J, leaving 17 bases between them. The receptor was derived from a woman between 18 and 30 years old with type 1 diabetes. The chain uses TRBV5-1 and TRBJ2-1; possible D gene TRBD2, 6 bases. Sequenced input: naive CD4+ T cells from blood. The DNA of the CDR3 is TGCGCCAGCAGCTTGGGCAGTCAGTCGGCGGGACAGTTCTTC. It encodes CASSLGSQSAGQFF.